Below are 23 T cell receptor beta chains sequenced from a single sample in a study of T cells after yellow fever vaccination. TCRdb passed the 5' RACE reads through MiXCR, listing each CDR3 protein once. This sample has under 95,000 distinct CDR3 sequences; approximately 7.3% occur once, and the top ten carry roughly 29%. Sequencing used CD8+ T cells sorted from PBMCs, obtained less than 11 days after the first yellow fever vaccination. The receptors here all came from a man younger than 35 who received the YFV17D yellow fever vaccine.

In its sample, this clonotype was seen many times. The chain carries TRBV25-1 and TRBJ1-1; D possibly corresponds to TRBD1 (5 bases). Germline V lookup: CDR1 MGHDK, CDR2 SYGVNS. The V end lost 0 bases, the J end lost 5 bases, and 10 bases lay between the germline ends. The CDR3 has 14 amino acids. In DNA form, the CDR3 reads TGTGCCAGCAGTGAATATGGACAAAGAACTGAAGCTTTCTTT. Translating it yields CASSEYGQRTEAFF.

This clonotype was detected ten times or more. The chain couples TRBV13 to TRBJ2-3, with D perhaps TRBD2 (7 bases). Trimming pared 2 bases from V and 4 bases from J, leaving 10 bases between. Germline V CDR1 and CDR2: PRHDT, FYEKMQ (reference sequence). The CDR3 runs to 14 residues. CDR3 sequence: CASSLIGGPDTQYF. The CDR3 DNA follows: TGTGCCAGCAGCTTAATCGGGGGGCCAGATACGCAGTATTTT.

The CDR3 loop reads CASRPNRGEQETQYF. The CDR3 nucleotides are TGTGCCAGCAGACCCAACAGGGGCGAACAAGAGACCCAGTACTTC. The rearrangement links TRBV7-8 to TRBJ2-5, with TRBD1 matching over 7 bases. V trimming: 6 bases; J trimming: 2 bases; junction bases outside the gene matches: 9. The germline V gene has CDR1 SGHVS and CDR2 FQNEAQ. There are 15 residues in the CDR3.

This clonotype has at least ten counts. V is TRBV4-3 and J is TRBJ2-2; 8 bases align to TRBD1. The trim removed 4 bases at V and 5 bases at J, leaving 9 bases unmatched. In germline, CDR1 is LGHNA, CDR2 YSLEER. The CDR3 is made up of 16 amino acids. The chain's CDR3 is CASSPARTGRTGELFF. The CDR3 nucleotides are TGCGCCAGCAGCCCTGCTAGGACAGGGAGAACCGGGGAGCTGTTTTTT.

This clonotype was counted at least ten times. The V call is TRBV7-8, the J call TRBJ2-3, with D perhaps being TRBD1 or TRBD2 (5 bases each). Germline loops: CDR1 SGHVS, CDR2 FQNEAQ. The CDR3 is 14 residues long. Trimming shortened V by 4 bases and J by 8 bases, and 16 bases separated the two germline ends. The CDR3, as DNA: TGTGCCAGCAGCTGGAGGATGGGACGCGGTACGCAGTATTTT. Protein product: CASSWRMGRGTQYF.

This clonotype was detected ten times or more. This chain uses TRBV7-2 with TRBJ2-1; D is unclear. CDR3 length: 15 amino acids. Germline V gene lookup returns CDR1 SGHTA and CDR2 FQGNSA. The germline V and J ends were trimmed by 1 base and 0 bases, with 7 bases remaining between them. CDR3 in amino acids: CASSLGISSYNEQFF. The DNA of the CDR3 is TGTGCCAGCAGCTTAGGGATTAGCTCCTACAATGAGCAGTTCTTC.

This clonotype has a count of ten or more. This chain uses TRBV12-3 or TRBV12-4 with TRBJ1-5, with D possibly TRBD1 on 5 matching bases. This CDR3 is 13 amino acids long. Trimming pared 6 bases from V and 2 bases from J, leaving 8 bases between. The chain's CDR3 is CASRQAGNQPQHF. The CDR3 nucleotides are TGTGCCAGCAGACAGGCGGGCAATCAGCCCCAGCATTTT.

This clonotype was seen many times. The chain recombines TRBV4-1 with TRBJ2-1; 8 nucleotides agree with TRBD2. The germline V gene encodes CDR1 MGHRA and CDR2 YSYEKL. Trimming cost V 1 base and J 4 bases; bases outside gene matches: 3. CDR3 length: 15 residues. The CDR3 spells CASSQGLASYNEQFF. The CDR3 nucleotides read TGCGCCAGCAGCCAAGGACTAGCGTCTTACAATGAGCAGTTCTTC.

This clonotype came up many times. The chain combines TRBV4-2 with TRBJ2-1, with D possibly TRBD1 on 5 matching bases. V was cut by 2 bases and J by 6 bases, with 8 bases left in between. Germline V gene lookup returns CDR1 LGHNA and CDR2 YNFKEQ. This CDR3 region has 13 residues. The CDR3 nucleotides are TGTGCCAGCAGCCAAACACAGGTCAATGAGCAGTTCTTC. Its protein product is CASSQTQVNEQFF.

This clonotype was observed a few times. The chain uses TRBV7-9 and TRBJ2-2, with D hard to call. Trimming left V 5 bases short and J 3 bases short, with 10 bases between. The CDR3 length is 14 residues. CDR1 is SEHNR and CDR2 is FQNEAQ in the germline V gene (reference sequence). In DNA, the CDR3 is TGTGCCAGCAGCCGATATGGAGACACCGGGGAGCTGTTTTTT. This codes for CASSRYGDTGELFF.

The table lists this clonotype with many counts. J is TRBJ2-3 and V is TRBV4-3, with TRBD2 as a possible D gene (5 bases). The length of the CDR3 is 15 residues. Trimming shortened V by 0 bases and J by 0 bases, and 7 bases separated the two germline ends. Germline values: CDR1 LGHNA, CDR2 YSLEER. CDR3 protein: CASSQDRGSTDTQYF. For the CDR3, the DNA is TGCGCCAGCAGCCAAGATCGCGGGAGCACAGATACGCAGTATTTT.

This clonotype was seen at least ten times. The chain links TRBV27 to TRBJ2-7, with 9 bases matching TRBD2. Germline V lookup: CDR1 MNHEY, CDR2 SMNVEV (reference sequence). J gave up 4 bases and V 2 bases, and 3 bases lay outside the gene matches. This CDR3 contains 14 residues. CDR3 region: CASSLAGGLYEQYF. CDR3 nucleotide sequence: TGTGCCAGCAGTTTAGCGGGGGGGCTTTACGAGCAGTACTTC.

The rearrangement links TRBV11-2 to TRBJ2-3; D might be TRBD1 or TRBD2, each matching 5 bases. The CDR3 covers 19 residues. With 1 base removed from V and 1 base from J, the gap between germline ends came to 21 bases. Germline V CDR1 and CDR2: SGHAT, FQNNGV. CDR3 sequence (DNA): TGTGCCAGCAGCTTAGGAAGGGTTTTAGAGGGGCCGCGCACAGATACGCAGTATTTT. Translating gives CASSLGRVLEGPRTDTQYF.

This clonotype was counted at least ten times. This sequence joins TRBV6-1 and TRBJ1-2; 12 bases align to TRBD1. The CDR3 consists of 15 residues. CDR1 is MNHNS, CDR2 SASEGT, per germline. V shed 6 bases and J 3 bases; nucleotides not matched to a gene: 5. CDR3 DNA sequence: TGTGCCAGCAGGGGGACAGGGGGCTTCGACTATGGCTACACCTTC. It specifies CASRGTGGFDYGYTF.

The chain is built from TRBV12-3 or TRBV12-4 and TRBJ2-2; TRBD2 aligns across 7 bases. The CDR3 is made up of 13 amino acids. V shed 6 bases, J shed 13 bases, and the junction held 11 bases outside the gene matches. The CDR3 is CASRETGLPRLFF. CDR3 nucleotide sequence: TGTGCCAGCAGGGAGACGGGACTACCGAGGCTGTTTTTT.

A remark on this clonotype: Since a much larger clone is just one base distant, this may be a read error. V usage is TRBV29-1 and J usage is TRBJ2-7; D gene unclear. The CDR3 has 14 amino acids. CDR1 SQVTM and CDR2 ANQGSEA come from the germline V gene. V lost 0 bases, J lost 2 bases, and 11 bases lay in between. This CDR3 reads CSVEDLQSPYEQYF. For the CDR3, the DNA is TGCAGCGTTGAAGACCTACAGTCCCCCTACGAGCAGTACTTC.

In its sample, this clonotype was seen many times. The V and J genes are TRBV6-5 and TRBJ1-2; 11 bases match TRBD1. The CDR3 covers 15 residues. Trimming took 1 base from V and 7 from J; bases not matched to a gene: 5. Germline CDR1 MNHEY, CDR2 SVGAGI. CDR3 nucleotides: TGTGCCAGCAGTTACTTAGGACAGGGGGCCATTGGCTACACCTTC. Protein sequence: CASSYLGQGAIGYTF.

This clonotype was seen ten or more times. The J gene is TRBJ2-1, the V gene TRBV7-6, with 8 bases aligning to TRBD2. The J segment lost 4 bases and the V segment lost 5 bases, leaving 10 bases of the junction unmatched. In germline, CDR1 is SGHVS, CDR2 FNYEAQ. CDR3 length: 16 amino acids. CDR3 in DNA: TGTGCCAGCAGCCTTGAACTAGCGGTACCGTACAATGAGCAGTTCTTC. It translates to CASSLELAVPYNEQFF.

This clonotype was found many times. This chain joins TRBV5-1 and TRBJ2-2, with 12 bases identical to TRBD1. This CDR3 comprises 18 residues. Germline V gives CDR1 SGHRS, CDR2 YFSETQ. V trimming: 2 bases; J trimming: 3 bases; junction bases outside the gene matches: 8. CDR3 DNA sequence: TGCGCCAGCAGCTTTCCGGGGACAGGGGGCGCCGACACCGGGGAGCTGTTTTTT. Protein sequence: CASSFPGTGGADTGELFF.

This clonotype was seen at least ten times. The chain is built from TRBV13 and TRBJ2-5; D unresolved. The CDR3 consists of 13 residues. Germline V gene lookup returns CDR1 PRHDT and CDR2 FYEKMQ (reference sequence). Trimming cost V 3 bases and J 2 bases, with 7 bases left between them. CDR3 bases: TGTGCCAGCAGCTTCAACAGTCAAGAGACCCAGTACTTC. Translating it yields CASSFNSQETQYF.

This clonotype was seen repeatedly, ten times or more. DNA for the CDR3: TGTGCCAGCAGCACGACAGGCTCGAACACTGAAGCTTTCTTT. This codes for CASSTTGSNTEAFF. V usage is TRBV12-3 or TRBV12-4 and J usage is TRBJ1-1; maybe TRBD1 (6 bases). V lost 6 bases and J 1 base, leaving 12 bases between the germline ends. The CDR3 length is 14 residues.

CDR3 amino acids: CASSFTRPMREKLFF. The CDR3 coding sequence is TGTGCCAGCAGTTTCACCAGGCCGATGAGGGAAAAACTGTTTTTT. The chain combines TRBV28 with TRBJ1-4; D is ambiguous. Trimming removed 3 bases from V and 8 bases from J, with 16 bases in between. Germline loops: CDR1 MDHEN, CDR2 SYDVKM. This CDR3 is 15 amino acids long.

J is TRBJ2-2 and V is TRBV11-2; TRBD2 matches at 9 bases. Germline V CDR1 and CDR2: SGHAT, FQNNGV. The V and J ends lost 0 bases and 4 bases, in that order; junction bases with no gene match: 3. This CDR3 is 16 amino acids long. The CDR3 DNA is TGTGCCAGCAGCTTAGAGCGGGGGGGCCGCACCGGGGAGCTGTTTTTT. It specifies CASSLERGGRTGELFF.